This entry lists 8 T cell receptor beta chains sequenced from one sample in a study of long-term antiretroviral therapy in people with HIV. Researchers report immunoSEQ v3.0 was run at survey level. The repertoire was sequenced with immunoSEQ multiplex PCR; TCRdb's copy has only in-frame clones and lacks some. The table records nearly 50,000 clones, around 84% of them present only once. The sample was unsorted PBMCs, taken 0.8 years after starting antiretroviral therapy. Receptors were obtained from a young woman with HIV.

The rearrangement joins TRBV19 to TRBJ2-1; tentatively, D is TRBD1 (5 bases). CDR3 size: 13 residues. With 1 base removed from V and 9 bases from J, the gap between germline ends came to 10 bases. CDR1 and CDR2 from the germline V gene are LNHDA and SQIVND (reference sequence). CDR3 residues: CASSIASRGEQFF. CDR3 DNA sequence: TGTGCCAGTAGTATAGCCTCAAGGGGTGAGCAGTTCTTC.

The chain has TRBV5-1 and TRBJ2-3; the D is unclear. The V end was cut by 0 bases, the J end by 4 bases, with 6 bases between. CDR1 and CDR2 from the germline V gene are SGHRS and YFSETQ. This CDR3 contains 13 residues. The CDR3 is CASSLDPSDTQYF. Written as DNA, the CDR3 is TGCGCCAGCAGCTTGGATCCCTCAGATACGCAGTATTTT.

The chain recombines TRBV6-1 with TRBJ1-3; D may be TRBD1 (5 bases). The CDR3 spans 11 residues. Germline V gene lookup returns CDR1 MNHNS and CDR2 SASEGT. CDR3 protein: CEIRAGNTIYF. The DNA for the CDR3 is TGTGAAATCAGGGCTGGAAACACCATATATTTT.

The rearrangement joins TRBV7-2 to TRBJ2-3; either TRBD1 or TRBD2 may supply D (7 bases each). Per germline, CDR1 SGHTA and CDR2 FQGNSA. Trimming left V 2 bases short and J 7 bases short, with 16 bases between. This CDR3 region has 15 residues. The CDR3 sequence: CASSLPPQGGNTQYF. The CDR3 DNA is TGTGCCAGCAGCTTACCCCCGCAGGGGGGGAATACGCAGTATTTT.

This chain links TRBV7-6 with TRBJ1-5; D perhaps matches TRBD1 (6 bases). Per the germline V gene, CDR1 is SGHVS and CDR2 is FNYEAQ. V was clipped by 6 bases and J by 4 bases, with 22 bases between them. This CDR3 region has 17 residues. The DNA for the CDR3 is TGTGCCAGCAGTTCTACTCCCAGGGGAATTCTGAATCAGCCCCAGCATTTT. Translation gives CASSSTPRGILNQPQHF.

The chain employs TRBV25-1 and TRBJ1-5, with D unresolved. Germline loops: CDR1 MGHDK, CDR2 SYGVNS. The CDR3 has 13 residues. V lost 2 bases and J lost 5, with 7 bases in between. CDR3 in amino acids: CASSESLYQPQHF. The CDR3 DNA follows: TGTGCCAGCAGTGAAAGTCTGTATCAGCCCCAGCATTTT.

J is TRBJ1-2 and V is TRBV29-1; D gene uncertain. The V end was cut by 0 bases, the J end by 2 bases, with 10 bases between. This CDR3 is built from 14 residues. From germline, CDR1 is SQVTM and CDR2 ANQGSEA. The CDR3 coding sequence is TGCAGCGTTGAAGATCTTGGAACAAACTATGGCTACACCTTC. This translates into CSVEDLGTNYGYTF.

This clone has just a few counts. The chain recombines TRBV7-3 with TRBJ2-7, with D possibly being TRBD2 (6 bases). The V end was cut by 5 bases, the J end by 3 bases, with 17 bases between. Germline CDR1 is SGHTA and CDR2 is FQGTGA. The CDR3 has 15 residues. CDR3 sequence reads: CASSPGASAYYEQYF. The CDR3 region has the DNA TGTGCCAGCAGCCCCGGTGCTAGCGCTTACTACGAGCAGTACTTC.